The 4 T cell receptor beta chains reported below all come from one sample, sequenced in a study of response to subunit inactivated influenza vaccine. Using its own MiXCR run on the RT-PCR reads, TCRdb lists one record per CDR3 protein. The sample lists around 760,000 distinct CDR3 sequences, 11% to 15% occurring once. The specimen comprised PBMCs from blood, sampled 14 days before vaccination. Receptors originate from a man between 50 and 59 years old who received an inactivated influenza vaccine.

CDR3 coding DNA: TGCAGTGCTAGTAAAGATTCCTACGAGCAGTACTTC. This encodes CSASKDSYEQYF. V gene TRBV20-1 combines with J gene TRBJ2-7; D gene uncertain. The germline V gene encodes CDR1 DFQATT and CDR2 SNEGSKA (reference sequence). Trimming pared 3 bases from V and 1 base from J, leaving 7 bases between. The CDR3 has 12 amino acids.

The V call is TRBV20-1, the J call TRBJ2-1; TRBD1 or TRBD2 may be the D gene (5 bases each). V was clipped by 5 bases and J by 2 bases, with 13 bases between them. The CDR3 is 14 amino acids. From germline, CDR1 is DFQATT and CDR2 SNEGSKA (reference sequence). CDR3 loop: CSAHYQGPYNEQFF. CDR3 DNA: TGCAGTGCTCATTATCAGGGACCCTACAATGAGCAGTTCTTC.

The chain carries TRBV7-8 and TRBJ2-1; 8 bases match TRBD1. Germline V gene sequence: CDR1 SGHVS, CDR2 FQNEAQ. Trimming cost V 3 bases and J 9 bases; bases outside gene matches: 7. The CDR3 is 14 amino acids. This CDR3 is CASSLGPGGTEQFF. The CDR3 DNA follows: TGTGCCAGCAGCTTGGGCCCAGGGGGCACTGAGCAGTTCTTC.

The chain is built from TRBV3-1 and TRBJ2-4; TRBD1 might be the D (5 bases). This CDR3 has 14 amino acids. V was cut by 3 bases and J by 2 bases, with 8 bases left in between. CDR1 and CDR2 (germline): LGHDT, YNNKEL (reference sequence). DNA of the CDR3: TGTGCCAGCAGCCAGCCAGGGACCAAAAACATTCAGTACTTC. As protein: CASSQPGTKNIQYF.